The T cell receptor beta chain described here comes from a study of blood T cells in healthy people across ages. This CDR3 has 17 residues. Between the trimmed V and J ends, which lost 7 bases and 1 base, there was a span of 21 bases. Every donor contributed about 10 milliliters of peripheral blood by blood draw. A sample-barcoded 5' primer and a J-beta primer mix were used in a second PCR of about 7 to 12 cycles. TCRdb re-called the 5' RACE reads through MiXCR, storing one row per CDR3 protein. This table holds about 940,000 distinct CDR3 sequences, around 49% found once. The chain has TRBV12-3 or TRBV12-4 and TRBJ2-3; tentatively, D is TRBD2 (7 bases). The sample taken for sequencing was blood. The source is a man aged 25-45 years in good health. CDR3 protein: CASKTSLAGAGTDTQYF. The CDR3 region has the DNA TGTGCCAGCAAAACGTCTTTGGCGGGGGCGGGCACAGATACGCAGTATTTT.